One and the same sample provided the 14 T cell receptor beta chains below, sequenced in a study of T cells in Graves' hyperthyroidism and ophthalmopathy. Amplified regions were TCR beta CDR3 sequences from RNA transcripts. TCR CDR3 regions were first amplified by RT-PCR with HTBI primers. Each CDR3 protein is one row after TCRdb ran MiXCR on the multiplex PCR reads. The sample has 500,000 to 750,000 distinct CDR3 sequences; 13% to 15% are singletons. Sequenced sample: blood. Every receptor here comes from a woman aged 18-29 years with Graves' ophthalmopathy.

As regards this clonotype: This may arise from a read error, as a much more abundant clone is one base away. V gene TRBV6-2 or TRBV6-3 combines with J gene TRBJ1-5, with 8 bases lining up with TRBD1. The length of the CDR3 is 15 residues. Per the germline V gene, CDR1 is MNHEY and CDR2 is SVGEGT. V gave up 7 bases and J gave up 4 bases; unmatched junction bases: 9. CDR3 DNA sequence: TGTGCCAGCACAACCGGGGACAGGCTAAATCAGCCCCAGCATTTT. Protein sequence: CASTTGDRLNQPQHF.

This clonotype showed up many times. The genes are TRBV20-1 and TRBJ1-2, with D uncertain. Germline loops: CDR1 DFQATT, CDR2 SNEGSKA (reference sequence). CDR3 length: 14 residues. V was shortened by 2 bases and J by 4 bases, with 14 bases between the two germline ends. Here the CDR3 DNA reads TGCAGTGCTAGATCGACGGGAAGGCTCTATGGCTACACCTTC. Translated: CSARSTGRLYGYTF.

V usage is TRBV9 and J usage is TRBJ2-5; D unclear. Germline V gene sequence: CDR1 SGDLS, CDR2 YYNGEE. V was pared by 0 bases and J by 1 base, with 10 bases between. The CDR3 has 15 residues. The CDR3 spells CASSVGDKTQETQYF. The CDR3 DNA reads as TGTGCCAGCAGCGTAGGAGACAAGACCCAAGAGACCCAGTACTTC.

The chain couples TRBV6-1 to TRBJ1-1, with D unresolved. Looked up from germline, CDR1 is MNHNS and CDR2 is SASEGT. The CDR3 covers 13 residues. V dropped 6 bases and J dropped 6 bases, with 14 bases sitting between them. CDR3 sequence reads: CASSPRLMAEAFF. As DNA, the CDR3 is TGTGCCAGCAGCCCCAGGTTGATGGCTGAAGCTTTCTTT.

This clonotype was counted many times. V is TRBV12-3 or TRBV12-4 and J is TRBJ2-1; TRBD2 matches at 9 bases. The V and J ends lost 3 bases and 6 bases, in that order; junction bases with no gene match: 9. This CDR3 contains 16 residues. CDR3 DNA: TGTGCCAGCAGTTTCCCCCTCGCGGGAGGGAGCAATGAGCAGTTCTTC. Protein sequence: CASSFPLAGGSNEQFF.

This clonotype showed up just a few times. J is TRBJ1-1 and V is TRBV12-3 or TRBV12-4; tentatively, D is TRBD1 (6 bases). V was shortened by 6 bases and J by 6 bases, with 26 bases between the two germline ends. The CDR3 is made up of 17 amino acids. The CDR3 is CASRRDSGVLGYAEAFF. DNA of the CDR3: TGTGCCAGCAGAAGAGATTCAGGGGTCTTGGGTTACGCTGAAGCTTTCTTT.

This clonotype has at least ten counts. The chain uses TRBV20-1 and TRBJ1-2, with D maybe TRBD1 (5 bases). The CDR3 runs to 11 residues. V lost 7 bases and J 1 base, leaving 7 bases between the germline ends. CDR1 DFQATT and CDR2 SNEGSKA come from the germline V gene (reference sequence). CDR3 protein: CSGDDNYGYTF. CDR3 DNA sequence: TGCAGTGGGGACGATAACTATGGCTACACCTTC.

This clonotype showed up many times. CDR3 in DNA: TGTGCCAGCATCCGGGGGCGGGGGGCAGATTCACCCCTCCACTTT. Translating it yields CASIRGRGADSPLHF. The chain links TRBV7-2 to TRBJ1-6; tentatively, D is TRBD1 (6 bases). V was cut by 7 bases and J by 8 bases, with 18 bases left in between. Germline V lookup: CDR1 SGHTA, CDR2 FQGNSA. The CDR3 runs 15 residues.

The chain links TRBV9 to TRBJ2-2, with 8 bases fitting TRBD1. V lost 4 bases and J lost 1; bases outside the gene matches: 6. Germline-derived CDR1 and CDR2 are SGDLS and YYNGEE. This CDR3 has 16 amino acids. The CDR3 spells CASSLDRGGNTGELFF. The CDR3 DNA follows: TGTGCCAGCAGCCTTGACAGGGGAGGGAACACCGGGGAGCTGTTTTTT.

This clonotype was seen ten or more times. The genes are TRBV4-1 and TRBJ2-5; 9 bases map to TRBD2. V was clipped by 3 bases and J by 11 bases; unmatched bases: 19. The V gene's germline CDR1 is MGHRA and CDR2 YSYEKL. The CDR3 runs to 17 residues. DNA of the CDR3: TGCGCCAGCAGCCATGCTGCGTATACTAGCGGGTGGAGCCCTCAGTACTTC. This encodes CASSHAAYTSGWSPQYF.

The rearrangement links TRBV11-2 to TRBJ2-1, with 11 bases aligning to TRBD2. The length of the CDR3 is 18 residues. CDR1 SGHAT and CDR2 FQNNGV come from the germline V gene. The trim removed 5 bases at V and 0 bases at J, leaving 9 bases unmatched. This CDR3 reads CASSPGTSGPSSYNEQFF. CDR3 nucleotide sequence: TGTGCCAGCAGCCCCGGGACTAGCGGCCCCAGCTCCTACAATGAGCAGTTCTTC.

Many counts were recorded for this clonotype. The V gene is TRBV27, the J gene TRBJ1-1; 8 positions match TRBD1. Germline trimming cut 2 bases from V and 6 bases from J; bases unmatched to any gene: 8. This CDR3 spans 15 amino acids. Germline CDR1 MNHEY, CDR2 SMNVEV (reference sequence). The CDR3 bases are TGTGCCAGCAGTTTAACAGCAACAGGGGGAGCTGAAGCTTTCTTT. This encodes CASSLTATGGAEAFF.

This chain links TRBV7-9 with TRBJ1-1, with D hard to call. Trimming took 5 bases from V and 1 from J, leaving 8 bases between them. Per the germline V gene, CDR1 is SEHNR and CDR2 is FQNEAQ (reference sequence). The CDR3 has 13 residues. The DNA for the CDR3 is TGTGCCAGCAGCGGAAGTACGAACACTGAAGCTTTCTTT. This codes for CASSGSTNTEAFF. The complete variable domain, with remaining parts taken from reference TRBV7-9 and TRBJ1-1, reads DTGVSQNPRHKITKRGQNVTFRCDPISEHNRLYWYRQTLGQGPEFLTYFQNEAQLEKSRLLSDRFSAERPKGSFSTLEIQRTEQGDSAMYLCASSGSTNTEAFFGQGTRLTVV.

This clonotype showed up many times. V usage is TRBV12-3 or TRBV12-4 and J usage is TRBJ2-2; 9 bases fit TRBD1. The CDR3 loop spans 16 amino acids. After removal of 6 bases from V and 6 bases from J, the junction contained 11 bases not matched to a gene. CDR3 in amino acids: CASRPGTGNSPGELFF. The CDR3 bases are TGTGCCAGCAGACCCGGGACAGGGAATTCTCCCGGGGAGCTGTTTTTT.